Shown below are 9 T cell receptor beta chains from a single sample sequenced in a study of shared clonotypes between healthy human individuals. Here immunoSEQ multiplex PCR was the method, and the copy in TCRdb shows in-frame clones only, minus some. This table holds about 110,000 clones, under 70% found once. Material: memory CD8+ T cells sorted from blood. Regarding subset: CD45RO+ cells pooled with CCR7-negative TemRA cells. These TCRs come from a woman in her twenties or thirties in good health.

The chain is built from TRBV2 and TRBJ1-1; TRBD1 might be the D (6 bases). Trimming took off 8 bases at V and 7 bases at J, with 23 bases between the two ends. This CDR3 has 15 amino acids. Germline assignment: CDR1 SNHLY and CDR2 FYNNEI. CDR3 sequence: CASFDQGQPFYEAFF. The CDR3 nucleotides read TGTGCCAGCTTCGATCAGGGGCAACCTTTTTATGAAGCTTTCTTT.

The genes are TRBV15 and TRBJ2-5; a possible D gene is TRBD1 (6 bases). The ends were cut back, 0 bases at V and 4 bases at J, with 12 bases in the middle. The CDR3 totals 15 residues. Germline CDR1 LNHNV, CDR2 YYDKDF (reference sequence). CDR3 DNA sequence: TGTGCCACCAGCAGAGACAGGGGTGGCTCAGAGACCCAGTACTTC. Protein sequence: CATSRDRGGSETQYF.

This chain connects TRBV11-2 to TRBJ1-1; 8 bases are a match to TRBD1. The CDR3 loop spans 16 amino acids. CDR1 and CDR2 (germline): SGHAT, FQNNGV. The junction had 9 bases not matched to a gene; V was cut back by 3 bases and J by 3 bases. The CDR3 coding sequence is TGTGCCAGCAGCTTGGCAGGGGGCAGCGCGTACACTGAAGCTTTCTTT. It translates to CASSLAGGSAYTEAFF.

The chain has TRBV20-1 and TRBJ1-1; possibly TRBD1 for D (5 bases). Trimming took off 6 bases at V and 1 base at J, with 6 bases between the two ends. Looked up from germline, CDR1 is DFQATT and CDR2 is SNEGSKA (reference sequence). The CDR3 is 11 residues long. Here the CDR3 DNA reads TGCAGTGCCAGGGAGAACACTGAAGCTTTCTTT. Protein product: CSARENTEAFF.

A single count supports this clone. CDR3 in amino acids: CASASSLGPSSYEQYF. CDR3 DNA: TGTGCCAGCGCCTCCTCCCTCGGACCGAGCTCCTACGAGCAGTACTTC. The chain employs TRBV25-1 and TRBJ2-5, with D unresolved. The J call may be faulty, since TRBJ2-7 better matches the DNA end. The CDR3 is 16 amino acids. CDR1 and CDR2 (germline): MGHDK, SYGVNS.

This rearrangement joins TRBV25-1 to TRBJ2-3; no clear D. V lost 3 bases to trimming and J lost 3 bases, with 4 bases between them. CDR3 length: 12 residues. Germline V gene lookup returns CDR1 MGHDK and CDR2 SYGVNS. CDR3 bases: TGTGCCAGCAGTGACGGTACAGATACGCAGTATTTT. This codes for CASSDGTDTQYF.

The V and J genes are TRBV7-2 and TRBJ1-2; TRBD1 matches at 9 bases. CDR3 length equals 16 residues. Germline assignment: CDR1 SGHTA and CDR2 FQGNSA. With 7 bases clipped from V and 0 bases from J, the junction kept 9 bases outside the gene matches. For the CDR3, the DNA is TGTGCCAGCACCCCGGGACAGGGTAGAGCTAACTATGGCTACACCTTC. Amino acids: CASTPGQGRANYGYTF.

The chain has TRBV9 and TRBJ2-3; 7 bases are a match to TRBD2. This CDR3 is 14 amino acids long. Germline CDR1 is SGDLS and CDR2 is YYNGEE. V was pared by 1 base and J by 6 bases, with 5 bases of the junction left unmatched. The CDR3 loop is CASSVSGGLDTQYF. In nucleotides, the CDR3 is TGTGCCAGCAGCGTATCGGGAGGCTTGGATACGCAGTATTTT. The variable domain in full, with the rest retrieved from reference TRBV9 and TRBJ2-3, is DSGVTQTPKHLITATGQRVTLRCSPRSGDLSVYWYQQSLDQGLQFLIQYYNGEERAKGNILERFSAQQFPDLHSELNLSSLELGDSALYFCASSVSGGLDTQYFGPGTRLTVL.

This sequence joins TRBV5-1 and TRBJ2-7; 7 nucleotides match TRBD2. Germline CDR1 and CDR2: SGHRS and YFSETQ. This CDR3 is built from 14 residues. With V trimmed by 4 bases and J by 4 bases, 8 bases remained unmatched. CDR3: CASSPGGSGYEQYF. In DNA, the CDR3 is TGCGCCAGCAGCCCCGGCGGGAGTGGGTACGAGCAGTACTTC.